This TCR beta chain was retrieved from a study of T-cell reconstitution after alpha-beta-depleted transplantation in children. Unique molecular identifiers tagged the TCRbeta library. TCRdb passed the PCR reads through MiXCR, listing each CDR3 protein once. Of roughly 610,000 distinct CDR3 sequences listed, 10% to 13% are singletons. Sequencing was performed on PBMCs from the stem cell graft donor, taken from the stem cell graft. This TCR was recovered from a human donor who donated a stem cell graft to a child with acute myeloid leukemia.

The CDR3 region is CASRLLAGVSNEQFF. The CDR3 coding sequence is TGTGCCAGCAGGCTACTAGCGGGAGTATCCAATGAGCAGTTCTTC. The chain combines TRBV2 with TRBJ2-1, with 11 bases lining up with TRBD2. CDR3 length: 15 residues. CDR1 and CDR2 (germline): SNHLY, FYNNEI. V lost 6 bases and J lost 6; bases outside the gene matches: 7.